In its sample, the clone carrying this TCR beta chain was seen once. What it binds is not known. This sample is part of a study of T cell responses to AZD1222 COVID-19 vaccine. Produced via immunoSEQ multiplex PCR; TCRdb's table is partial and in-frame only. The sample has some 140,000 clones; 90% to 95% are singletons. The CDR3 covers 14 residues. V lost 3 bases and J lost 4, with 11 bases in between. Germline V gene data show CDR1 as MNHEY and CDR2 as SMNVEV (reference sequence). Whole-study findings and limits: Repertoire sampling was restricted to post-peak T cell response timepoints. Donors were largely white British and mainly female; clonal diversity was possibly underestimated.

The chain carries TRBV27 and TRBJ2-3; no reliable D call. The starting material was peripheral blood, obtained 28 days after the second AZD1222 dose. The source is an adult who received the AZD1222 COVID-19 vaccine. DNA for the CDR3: TGTGCCAGCAGTTTCGCCAGTAGCCCAGATACGCAGTATTTT. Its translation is CASSFASSPDTQYF.